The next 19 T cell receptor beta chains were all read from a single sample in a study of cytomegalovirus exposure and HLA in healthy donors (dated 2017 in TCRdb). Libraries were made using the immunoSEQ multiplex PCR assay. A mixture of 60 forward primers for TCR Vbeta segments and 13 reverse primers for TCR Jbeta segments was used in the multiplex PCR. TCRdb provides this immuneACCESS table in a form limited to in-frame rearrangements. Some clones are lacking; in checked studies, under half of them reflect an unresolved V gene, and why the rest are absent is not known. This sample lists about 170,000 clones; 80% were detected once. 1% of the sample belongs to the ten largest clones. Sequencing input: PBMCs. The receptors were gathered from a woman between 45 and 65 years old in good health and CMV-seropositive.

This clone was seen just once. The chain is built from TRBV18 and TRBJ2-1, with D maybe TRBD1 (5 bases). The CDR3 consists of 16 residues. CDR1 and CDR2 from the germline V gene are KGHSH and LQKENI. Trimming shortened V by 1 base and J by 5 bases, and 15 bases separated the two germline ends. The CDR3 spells CASSPLRELVHNEQFF. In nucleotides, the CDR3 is TGTGCCAGCTCACCACTCAGGGAATTGGTCCACAATGAGCAGTTCTTC.

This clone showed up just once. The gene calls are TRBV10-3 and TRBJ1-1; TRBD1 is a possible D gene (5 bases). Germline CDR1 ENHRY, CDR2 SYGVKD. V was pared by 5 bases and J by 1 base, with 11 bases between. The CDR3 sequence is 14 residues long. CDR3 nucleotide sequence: TGTGCCATCAGTACCTCTGACAGGAACACTGAAGCTTTCTTT. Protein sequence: CAISTSDRNTEAFF.

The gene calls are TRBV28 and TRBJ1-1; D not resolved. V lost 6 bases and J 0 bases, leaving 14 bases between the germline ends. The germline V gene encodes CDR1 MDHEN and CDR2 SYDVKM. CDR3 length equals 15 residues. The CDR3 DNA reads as TGTGCCAGCAGCGATCTACGAGCCCTGAACACTGAAGCTTTCTTT. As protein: CASSDLRALNTEAFF.

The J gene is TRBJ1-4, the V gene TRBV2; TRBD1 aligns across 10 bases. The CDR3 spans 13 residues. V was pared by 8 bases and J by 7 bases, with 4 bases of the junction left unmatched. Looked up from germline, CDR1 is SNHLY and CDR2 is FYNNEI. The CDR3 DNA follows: TGTGCCAGCCGGGGGACAGGGGTTGAAAAACTGTTTTTT. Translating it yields CASRGTGVEKLFF.

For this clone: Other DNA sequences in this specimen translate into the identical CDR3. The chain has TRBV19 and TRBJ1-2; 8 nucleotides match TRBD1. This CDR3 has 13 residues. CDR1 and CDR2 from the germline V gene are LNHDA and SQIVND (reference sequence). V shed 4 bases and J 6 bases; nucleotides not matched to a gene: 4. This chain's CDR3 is CASSTRTGHGYTF. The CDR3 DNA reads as TGTGCCAGTAGTACCCGGACAGGGCATGGCTACACCTTC. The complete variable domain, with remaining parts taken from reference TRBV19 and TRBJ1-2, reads DGGITQSPKYLFRKEGQNVTLSCEQNLNHDAMYWYRQDPGQGLRLIYYSQIVNDFQKGDIAEGYSVSREKKESFPLTVTSAQKNPTAFYLCASSTRTGHGYTFGSGTRLTVV.

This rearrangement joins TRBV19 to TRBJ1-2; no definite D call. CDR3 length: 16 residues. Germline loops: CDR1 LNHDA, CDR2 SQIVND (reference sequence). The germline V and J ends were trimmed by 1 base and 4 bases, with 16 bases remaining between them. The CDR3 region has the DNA TGTGCCAGTAGTATAGCCCCAGATTTTGGACTCTATGGCTACACCTTC. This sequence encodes CASSIAPDFGLYGYTF.

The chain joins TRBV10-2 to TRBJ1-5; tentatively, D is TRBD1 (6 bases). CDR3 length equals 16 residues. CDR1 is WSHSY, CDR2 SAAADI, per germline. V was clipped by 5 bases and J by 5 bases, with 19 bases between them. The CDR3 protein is CASSSSMGASDQPQHF. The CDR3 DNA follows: TGCGCCAGCAGTTCAAGTATGGGGGCATCAGATCAGCCCCAGCATTTT.

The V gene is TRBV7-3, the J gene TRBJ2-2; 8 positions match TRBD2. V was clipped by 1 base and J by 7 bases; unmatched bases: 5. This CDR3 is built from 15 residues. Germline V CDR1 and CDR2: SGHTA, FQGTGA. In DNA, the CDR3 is TGTGCCAGCAGCTTAAATACGGGGGGGATCGGGGAGCTGTTTTTT. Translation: CASSLNTGGIGELFF.

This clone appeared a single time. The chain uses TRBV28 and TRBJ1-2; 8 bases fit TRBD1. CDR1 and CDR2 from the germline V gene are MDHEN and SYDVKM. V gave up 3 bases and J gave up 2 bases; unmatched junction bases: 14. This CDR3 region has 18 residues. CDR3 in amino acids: CASSFKRTDRVRNYGYTF. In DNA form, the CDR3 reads TGTGCCAGCAGTTTTAAGCGTACGGACAGGGTCCGAAACTATGGCTACACCTTC.

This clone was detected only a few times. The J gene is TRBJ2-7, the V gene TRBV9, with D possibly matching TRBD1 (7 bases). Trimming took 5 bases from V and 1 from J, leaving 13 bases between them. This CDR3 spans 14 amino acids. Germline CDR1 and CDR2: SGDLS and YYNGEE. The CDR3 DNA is TGTGCCAGCAGTGTGCGGGACAGTTCCTACGAGCAGTACTTC. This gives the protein CASSVRDSSYEQYF.

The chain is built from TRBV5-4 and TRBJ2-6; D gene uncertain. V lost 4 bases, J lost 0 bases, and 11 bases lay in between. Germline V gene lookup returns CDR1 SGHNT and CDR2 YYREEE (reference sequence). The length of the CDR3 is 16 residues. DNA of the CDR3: TGTGCCAGCAGCCCGACACAAAGCTCTGGGGCCAACGTCCTGACTTTC. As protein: CASSPTQSSGANVLTF.

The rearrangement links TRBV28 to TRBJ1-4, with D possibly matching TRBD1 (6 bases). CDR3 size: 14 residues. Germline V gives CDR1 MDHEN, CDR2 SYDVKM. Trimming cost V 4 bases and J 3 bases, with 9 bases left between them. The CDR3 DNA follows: TGTGCCAGCAGTTACAGGGCCGCTAATGAAAAACTGTTTTTT. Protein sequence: CASSYRAANEKLFF.

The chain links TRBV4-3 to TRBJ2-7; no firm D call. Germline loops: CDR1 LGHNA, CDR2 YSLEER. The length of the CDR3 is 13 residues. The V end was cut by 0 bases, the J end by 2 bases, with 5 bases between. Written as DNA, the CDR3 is TGCGCCAGCAGCCAAGATCACACCTACGAGCAGTACTTC. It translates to CASSQDHTYEQYF.

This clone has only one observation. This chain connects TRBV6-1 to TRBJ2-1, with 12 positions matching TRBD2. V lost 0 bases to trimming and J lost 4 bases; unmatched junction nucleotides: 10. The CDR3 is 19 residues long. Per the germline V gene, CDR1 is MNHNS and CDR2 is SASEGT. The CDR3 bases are TGTGCCAGCAGTGAAGCGGTCTCTGGACTAGCGGGGCAATACAATGAGCAGTTCTTC. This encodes CASSEAVSGLAGQYNEQFF.

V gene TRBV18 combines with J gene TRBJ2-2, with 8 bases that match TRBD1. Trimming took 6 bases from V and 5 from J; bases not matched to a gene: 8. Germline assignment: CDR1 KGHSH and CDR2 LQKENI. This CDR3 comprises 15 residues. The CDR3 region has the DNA TGTGCCAGCTCCCTCTTACAGGGGGAAACCGGGGAGCTGTTTTTT. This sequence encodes CASSLLQGETGELFF.

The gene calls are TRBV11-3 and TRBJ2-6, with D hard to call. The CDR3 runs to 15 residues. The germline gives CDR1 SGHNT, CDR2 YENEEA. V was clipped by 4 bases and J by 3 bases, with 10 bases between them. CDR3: CASSSGQSGANVLTF. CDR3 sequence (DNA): TGTGCCAGCAGCTCGGGTCAGAGTGGGGCCAACGTCCTGACTTTC.

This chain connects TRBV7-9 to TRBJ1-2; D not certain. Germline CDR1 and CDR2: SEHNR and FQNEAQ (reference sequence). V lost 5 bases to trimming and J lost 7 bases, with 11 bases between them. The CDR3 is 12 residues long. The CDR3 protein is CASSPRTSGYTF. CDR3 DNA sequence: TGTGCCAGCAGCCCACGGACTTCTGGCTACACCTTC.

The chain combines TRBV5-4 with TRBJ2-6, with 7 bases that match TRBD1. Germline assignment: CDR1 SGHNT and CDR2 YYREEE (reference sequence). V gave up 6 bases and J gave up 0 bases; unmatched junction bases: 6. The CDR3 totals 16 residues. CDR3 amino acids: CASTRQGFSGANVLTF. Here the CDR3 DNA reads TGTGCCAGCACCCGACAGGGCTTCTCTGGGGCCAACGTCCTGACTTTC.

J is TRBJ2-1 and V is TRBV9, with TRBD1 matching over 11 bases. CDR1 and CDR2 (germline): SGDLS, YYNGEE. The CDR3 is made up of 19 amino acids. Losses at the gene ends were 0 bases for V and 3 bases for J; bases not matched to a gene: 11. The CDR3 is CASSVAIGTGGPSYNEQFF. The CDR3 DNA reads TGTGCCAGCAGCGTAGCGATAGGGACAGGGGGTCCCAGCTACAATGAGCAGTTCTTC.